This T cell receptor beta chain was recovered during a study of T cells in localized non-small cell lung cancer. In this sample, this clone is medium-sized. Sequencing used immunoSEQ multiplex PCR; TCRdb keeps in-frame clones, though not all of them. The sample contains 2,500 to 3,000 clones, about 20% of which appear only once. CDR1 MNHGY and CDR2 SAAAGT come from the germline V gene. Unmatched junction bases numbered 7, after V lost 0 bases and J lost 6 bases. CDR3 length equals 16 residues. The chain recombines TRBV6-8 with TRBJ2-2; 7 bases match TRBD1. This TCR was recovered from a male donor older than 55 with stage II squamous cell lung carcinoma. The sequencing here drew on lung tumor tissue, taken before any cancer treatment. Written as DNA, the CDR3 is TGTGCCAGCAGTTACTCGAAGATAGGGGGCGCCGGGGAGCTGTTTTTT. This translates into CASSYSKIGGAGELFF.